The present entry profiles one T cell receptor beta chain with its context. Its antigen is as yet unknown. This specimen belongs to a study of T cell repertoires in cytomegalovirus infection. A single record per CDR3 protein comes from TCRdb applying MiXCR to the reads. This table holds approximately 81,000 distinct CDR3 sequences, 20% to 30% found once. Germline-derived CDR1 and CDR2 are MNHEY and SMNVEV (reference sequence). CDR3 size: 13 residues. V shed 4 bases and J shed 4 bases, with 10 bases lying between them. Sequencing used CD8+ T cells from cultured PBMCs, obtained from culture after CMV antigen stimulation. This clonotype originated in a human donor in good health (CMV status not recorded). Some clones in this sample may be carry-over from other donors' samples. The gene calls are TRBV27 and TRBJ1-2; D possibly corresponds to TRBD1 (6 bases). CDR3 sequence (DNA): TGTGCCAGCAGTTCCAGGGGATTCTATGGCTACACCTTC. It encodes CASSSRGFYGYTF.